This TCR beta chain is from a study of blood T cell repertoires in COVID-19. Study-level information: From T cells, B-cell-depleted T cells, or PBMCs came the material, which was cDNA or gDNA.

As processed by the authors: Scientists estimated how many nucleated cells there were by amplifying reference gene primers. Generated by immunoSEQ multiplex PCR, the TCRdb table keeps only in-frame clones and is missing some. The D gene and trimming were derived from the DNA, and the V and J assignments and clone size from that table. The profile shows hundreds of thousands of clones, approximately 87% of them singletons. The V and J ends lost 0 bases and 1 base, in that order; junction bases with no gene match: 3. This CDR3 has 16 amino acids. CDR1 is LGHNA, CDR2 YSLEER, per germline. Recruitment covered roughly 24 US areas and drew participants whose ages spanned roughly 18 to 90 years. Cohort assignment relied on participant-reported clinical history.

The sequence derives from a woman aged 50 to 60 in a cohort exposed to, infected with or recovered from COVID-19 (not recorded which). The chain carries TRBV4-3 and TRBJ1-5; 7 nucleotides match TRBD1. Input material: PBMCs or T cells enriched from blood (not recorded which). The CDR3 reads CASSQDQGGSNQPQHF. The CDR3 DNA is TGCGCCAGCAGCCAAGATCAGGGGGGAAGCAATCAGCCCCAGCATTTT.